The source of this TCR beta chain is a study of blood T cell repertoires in COVID-19. Assay used: immunoSEQ multiplex PCR; TCRdb lists only in-frame clones, some missing. Here the sample spans more than 95,000 clones, 75% to 85% being singletons. The trim removed 1 base at V and 0 bases at J, leaving 9 bases unmatched. The germline V gene has CDR1 SGHAT and CDR2 FQNNGV. The CDR3 extends over 19 amino acids. Material: peripheral blood. V gene TRBV11-2 combines with J gene TRBJ2-1; TRBD2 aligns across 10 bases. This clonotype was sampled from a woman between 65 and 79 years old with acute or convalescent COVID-19. The CDR3, as DNA: TGTGCCAGCAGCTTAGTTGGACTAGCGGACATAGCCTCCTACAATGAGCAGTTCTTC. Translation: CASSLVGLADIASYNEQFF. Using reference TRBV11-2 and TRBJ2-1 for the parts outside the CDR3, the full variable domain is EAGVAQSPRYKIIEKRQSVAFWCNPISGHATLYWYQQILGQGPKLLIQFQNNGVVDDSQLPKDRFSAERLKGVDSTLKIQPAKLEDSAVYLCASSLVGLADIASYNEQFFGPGTRLTVL.